Listed below are T cell receptor beta chains from one sample, sequenced in a study of identical twins. Each CDR3 protein is one row after TCRdb ran MiXCR on the 5' RACE reads. The data hold some 1,600,000 distinct CDR3 sequences, with under 35% observed a single time. Specimen: cord blood. These TCRs come from a newborn girl in good health. Both conserved end residues are part of each CDR3. A D gene is named only where the DNA matches it firmly. The size of a clone is reported for some rows only, either as once, few or many, or as a class for expanded clones.

TRBD1	few	TRBV20-1	TRBJ1-2	14	TGCAGTGTCAAGGTCCGGGACAGGGGCTATGGCTACACCTTC	CSVKVRDRGYGYTF
TRBD2	.	TRBV20-1	TRBJ2-2	15	TGCAGTGCTGGAGCTAAAGCGGGAGACGCCGGGGAGCTGTTTTTT	CSAGAKAGDAGELFF
.	.	TRBV5-4	TRBJ1-1	13	TGTGCCAGCAGCTTGGGGCACGCCACTGAAGCTTTCTTT	CASSLGHATEAFF
.	.	TRBV3-1	TRBJ2-1	15	TGTGCCAGCAGTCCGACTCATCCCCCTTACAATGAGCAGTTCTTC	CASSPTHPPYNEQFF
.	.	TRBV6-1	TRBJ1-1	13	TGTGCCAGCAGAGCCCAGGGACCCACTGAAGCTTTCTTT	CASRAQGPTEAFF
TRBD1	.	TRBV6-1	TRBJ1-5	16	TGTGCCAGCAGTTCCATTACAGGGGCCCCAAATCAGCCCCAGCATTTT	CASSSITGAPNQPQHF
.	.	TRBV25-1	TRBJ1-4	14	TGTGCCAGCAGGGACACTGCAACTAATGAAAAACTGTTTTTT	CASRDTATNEKLFF
.	.	TRBV20-1	TRBJ1-2	13	TGCAGTGCTAGAGATAGGACAGCGTTTGGCTACACCTTC	CSARDRTAFGYTF
.	.	TRBV10-3	TRBJ1-2	12	TGTGCCACCCAGGGCCTCCGTGATGGCTACACCTTC	CATQGLRDGYTF
TRBD1	once	TRBV5-1	TRBJ2-7	16	TGCGCCAGCAGCTTGGCCCACGACAGGGTTATCTACGAGCAGTACTTC	CASSLAHDRVIYEQYF
.	.	TRBV7-2	TRBJ1-2	13	TGTGCCAGCAGCCTGGCGGGGTTCGATGGCTACACCTTC	CASSLAGFDGYTF
.	few	TRBV4-2	TRBJ2-1	16	TGTGCCAGCAGCCAAGATCGACTCCCATCTAGGAATGAGCAGTTCTTC	CASSQDRLPSRNEQFF
.	once	TRBV5-1	TRBJ2-3	17	TGCGCCAGCAGCTTGGTCCGGACGGGGACTAGCACAGATACGCAGTATTTT	CASSLVRTGTSTDTQYF
.	.	TRBV20-1	TRBJ2-7	17	TGCAGTGCTAGAGGCCCCGGGGCTAGCCCTCTCCACAATGAGCAGTACTTC	CSARGPGASPLHNEQYF
.	.	TRBV5-1	TRBJ1-5	18	TGCGCCAGCAGCTGGCATTTTGGGGCAGGGGATAGCAATCAGCCCCAGCATTTT	CASSWHFGAGDSNQPQHF
TRBD2	.	TRBV3-1	TRBJ2-3	17	TGTGCCAGCAGCCCCCTTCTACTAGCGGGGAGCACAGATACGCAGTATTTT	CASSPLLLAGSTDTQYF
TRBD2	.	TRBV5-1	TRBJ2-1	17	TGCGCCAGCAGCTTGGCTGGGACTAGCGCCGGACTTAATGAGCAGTTCTTC	CASSLAGTSAGLNEQFF
TRBD2	many	TRBV5-1	TRBJ2-1	13	TGTGCCAGCAGCTTAGGACTAGCCAATGAGCAGTTCTTC	CASSLGLANEQFF
.	few	TRBV20-1	TRBJ2-7	12	TGCAGTGCTAGCCGGGGGCAGTACGAGCAGTACTTC	CSASRGQYEQYF
.	.	TRBV20-1	TRBJ2-3	14	TGCAGTGCTTTCCGGGACTTGTTCTTTAATACGCAGTATTTT	CSAFRDLFFNTQYF
.	.	TRBV11-2	TRBJ1-4	16	TGTGCCAACAGCTTCAGGTCCCGGACAACTAGTGAAAAACTGTTTTTT	CANSFRSRTTSEKLFF
TRBD2	.	TRBV7-2	TRBJ2-3	17	TGTGCCAGCAGCTTAAGCGCTAGCGGCCCTGGCACAGATACGCAGTATTTT	CASSLSASGPGTDTQYF
TRBD2	few	TRBV20-1	TRBJ2-1	14	TGCAGTGCTCCAAGTCCCGGGACTAGCACTGAGCAGTTCTTC	CSAPSPGTSTEQFF
.	.	TRBV6-1	TRBJ1-1	15	TGTGCCAGCAGTGAACGATCGGCGGGAAACACTGAAGCTTTCTTT	CASSERSAGNTEAFF
.	many	TRBV12-3/TRBV12-4	TRBJ2-7	14	TGTGCCAGCAGTCCCCAAGCATTGTCCTACGAGCAGTACTTC	CASSPQALSYEQYF
TRBD2	.	TRBV6-5	TRBJ2-3	15	TGTGCCAGCAGTGGGCTAGCGGGAGCCTCAGATACGCAGTATTTT	CASSGLAGASDTQYF
.	.	TRBV21-1	TRBJ2-1	12	TGTGCCAGCAGGCAGGTGCTACGGGAGCAGTTCTTC	CASRQVLREQFF